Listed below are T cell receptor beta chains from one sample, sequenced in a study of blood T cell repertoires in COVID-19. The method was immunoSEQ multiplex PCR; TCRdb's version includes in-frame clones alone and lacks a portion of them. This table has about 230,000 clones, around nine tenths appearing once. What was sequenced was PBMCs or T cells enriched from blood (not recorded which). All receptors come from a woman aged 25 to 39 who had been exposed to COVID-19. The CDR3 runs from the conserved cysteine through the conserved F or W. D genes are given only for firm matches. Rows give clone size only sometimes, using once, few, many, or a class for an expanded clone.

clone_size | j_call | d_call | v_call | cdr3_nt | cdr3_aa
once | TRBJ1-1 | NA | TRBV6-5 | TGTGCCAGCAGTTACTTACAGAACACTGAAGCTTTCTTT | CASSYLQNTEAFF
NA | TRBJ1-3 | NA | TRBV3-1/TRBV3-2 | TGTGCCAGCAGCTTCGGGACACCTAACTCTGGAAACACCATATATTTT | CASSFGTPNSGNTIYF
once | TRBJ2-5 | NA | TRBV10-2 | TGCGCCAGCAGTGATAGACAGGGGACGCGGGAGGAGACCCAGTACTTC | CASSDRQGTREETQYF
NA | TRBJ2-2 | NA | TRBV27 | TGTGCCAGCAGTCCCAGGGGTTATGGCACCGGGGAGCTGTTTTTT | CASSPRGYGTGELFF
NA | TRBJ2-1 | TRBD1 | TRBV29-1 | TGCAGCGCCGGGACAGGGAACAATGAGCAGTTCTTC | CSAGTGNNEQFF
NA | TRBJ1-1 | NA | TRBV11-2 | TGTGCCAGCAGCTTAGGGCGGACTGGCGGCACTGAAGCTTTCTTT | CASSLGRTGGTEAFF
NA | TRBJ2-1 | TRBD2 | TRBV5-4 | TGTGCCAGCAGCTTGCAGCTTGGGGCTAGCGGGTATTACAATGAGCAGTTCTTC | CASSLQLGASGYYNEQFF
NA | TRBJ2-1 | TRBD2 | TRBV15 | TGTGCCACCAGCAATGGCGGGAGGGGTAGATCCTACAATGAGCAGTTCTTC | CATSNGGRGRSYNEQFF
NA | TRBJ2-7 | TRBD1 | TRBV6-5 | TGTGCCACCGCGGACAGGGACTCCTACGAGCAGTACTTC | CATADRDSYEQYF
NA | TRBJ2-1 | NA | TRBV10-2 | TGCGCCAGCTACCAAAGGAGCTCCTACAATGAGCAGTTCTTC | CASYQRSSYNEQFF
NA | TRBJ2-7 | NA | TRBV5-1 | TGCGCCAGCAGGCAGGACATTTCCTACGAGCAGTACTTC | CASRQDISYEQYF
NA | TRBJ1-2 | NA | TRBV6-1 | TGTGCCAGCAGTGACACACAGGGAGTAGTCGGCTACACCTTC | CASSDTQGVVGYTF
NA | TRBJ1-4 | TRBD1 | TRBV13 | TGTGCCAGCAGCTTAGGTGGGACAGCCCGGGAAAAACTGTTTTTT | CASSLGGTAREKLFF
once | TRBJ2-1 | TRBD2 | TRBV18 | TGTGCCAGCTCACCGGGGCTAGCGGGAGTCTGGTATGAGCAGTTCTTC | CASSPGLAGVWYEQFF
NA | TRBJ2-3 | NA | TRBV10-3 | TGTGCCATCAGTCAGGGGTTATCAGCCAGCACAGATACGCAGTATTTT | CAISQGLSASTDTQYF
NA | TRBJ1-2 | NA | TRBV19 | TGTGCCAGTAGTATAGATGCACAGGGAGATGGCTACACCTTC | CASSIDAQGDGYTF
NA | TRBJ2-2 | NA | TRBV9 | TGTGCCAGCAGCGTAGGGTCCTGGACGGGGGGGGAGCTGTTTTTT | CASSVGSWTGGELFF
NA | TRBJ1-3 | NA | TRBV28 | TGTGCCAGCAGTTTAGACAGTGTAACTGGAAACACCATATATTTT | CASSLDSVTGNTIYF
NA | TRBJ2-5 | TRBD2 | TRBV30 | TGTGCCTGGAGTGTACACCGGTTAGCTAGTGGGACTAGCGGGAGGGAGACCCAGTACTTC | CAWSVHRLASGTSGRETQYF
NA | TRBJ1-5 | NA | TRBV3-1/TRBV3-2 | TGTGCCAGCAGCCAAGTCAGGGGCGGTCAGCCCCAGCATTTT | CASSQVRGGQPQHF
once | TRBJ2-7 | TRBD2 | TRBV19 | TGTGCCAGTAGTGTGACTAGCGGGGGGGCCTACGAGCAGTACTTC | CASSVTSGGAYEQYF
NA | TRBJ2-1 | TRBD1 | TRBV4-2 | TGTGCCAGCAGCCCCGTGGGACAGGGCTACAATGAGCAGTTCTTC | CASSPVGQGYNEQFF
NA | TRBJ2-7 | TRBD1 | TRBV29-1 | TGCAGCGTTGAGATACCGGGACAGGGTTACGAGCAGTACTTC | CSVEIPGQGYEQYF
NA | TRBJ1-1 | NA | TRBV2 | TGTGCCAGCTTGGGGCCTGAAGCTTTCTTT | CASLGPEAFF
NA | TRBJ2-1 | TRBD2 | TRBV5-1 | TGCGCCAGCAGCGAATCTAGCGGAGAATATTACAATGAGCAGTTCTTC | CASSESSGEYYNEQFF
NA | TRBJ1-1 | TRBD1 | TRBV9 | TGTGCCAGCAACCCGTTGACAGGGGCAAGCACTGAAGCTTTCTTT | CASNPLTGASTEAFF
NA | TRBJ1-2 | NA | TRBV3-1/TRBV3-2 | TGTGCCAGCAGCCCTCTCCGTGGGAGCTATGGCTACACCTTC | CASSPLRGSYGYTF
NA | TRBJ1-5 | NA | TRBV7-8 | TGTGCCAGCAGGCTCTTACAGGGTAGAAACCAGCCCCAGCATTTT | CASRLLQGRNQPQHF
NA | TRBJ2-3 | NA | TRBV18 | TGTGCCAGCTCACCACAAGCGGATACGCAGTATTTT | CASSPQADTQYF
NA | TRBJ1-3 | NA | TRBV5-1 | TGCGCCAGCAGCCCGACAGGCGGTTCTGGAAACACCATATATTTT | CASSPTGGSGNTIYF
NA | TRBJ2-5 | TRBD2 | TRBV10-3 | TGTGCCATCAATCCCAGCGGGGGCCTCCGAGAGACCCAGTACTTC | CAINPSGGLRETQYF
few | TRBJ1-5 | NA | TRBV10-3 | TGTGCCATCCAGGGGACCCTCAATCAGCCCCAGCATTTT | CAIQGTLNQPQHF
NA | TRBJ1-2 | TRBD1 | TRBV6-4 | TGTGCCAGCAGTGACTCGACAGGGGTGTATGGCTACACCTTC | CASSDSTGVYGYTF
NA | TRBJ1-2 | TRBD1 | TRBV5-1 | TGCGCCAGCAGCTTGCAGCCTCAGGGGGGCTATGGCTACACCTTC | CASSLQPQGGYGYTF
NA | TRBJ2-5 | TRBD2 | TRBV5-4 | TGTGCCAGCAGCCCACCGTCGGAGGGAGGGCCCGGAGAGACCCAGTACTTC | CASSPPSEGGPGETQYF
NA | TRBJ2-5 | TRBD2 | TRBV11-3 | TGTGCCAGCAGCGTACGACTAGCGGGTACACAAGAGACCCAGTACTTC | CASSVRLAGTQETQYF
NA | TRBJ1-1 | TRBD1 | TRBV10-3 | TGTGCCATCACCCCAGGGGGCGCCATCACTGAAGCTTTCTTT | CAITPGGAITEAFF
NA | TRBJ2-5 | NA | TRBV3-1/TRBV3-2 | TGTGCCAGCAGCCAAGTGATGGAGGTAGAGACCCAGTACTTC | CASSQVMEVETQYF
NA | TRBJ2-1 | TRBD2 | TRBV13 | TGTGCCAGCAGCTTGGGACTAGCCGGGTGGGTGGAGAGCTCCTACAATGAGCAGTTCTTC | CASSLGLAGWVESSYNEQFF
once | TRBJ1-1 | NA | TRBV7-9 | TGTGCCAGCAGCACGGGCCTGGGGCGAGGCACTGAAGCTTTCTTT | CASSTGLGRGTEAFF
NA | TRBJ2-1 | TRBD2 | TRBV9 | TGTGCCAGCAGCGTAGCTCCGGGAGGAGCGGATGAGCAGTTCTTC | CASSVAPGGADEQFF
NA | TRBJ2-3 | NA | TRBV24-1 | TGTGCCACCAGTGCCACGACAGGAAACACAGATACGCAGTATTTT | CATSATTGNTDTQYF
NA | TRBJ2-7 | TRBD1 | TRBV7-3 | TGTGCCCTAACCCAGGGACAGACTTACTACGAGCAGTACTTC | CALTQGQTYYEQYF
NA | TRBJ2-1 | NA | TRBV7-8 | TGTGCCAGCAGCCACAACCTGTTCCAGGGTCTTCACAATGAGCAGTTCTTC | CASSHNLFQGLHNEQFF
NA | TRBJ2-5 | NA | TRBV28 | TGTGCCAGCGGTTCTGGAGATGTGGAGACCCAGTACTTC | CASGSGDVETQYF
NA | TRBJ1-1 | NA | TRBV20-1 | TGCAGTGCTAGTGGTGGGGAGACGGCTTTCTTT | CSASGGETAFF
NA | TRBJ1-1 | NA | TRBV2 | TGTGCCAGCAGTGTTCTAGTAATGAACACTGAAGCTTTCTTT | CASSVLVMNTEAFF
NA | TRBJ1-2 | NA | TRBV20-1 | TGCAGTGCTAGTTTGTCAGATATTTTTAACTATGGCTACACCTTC | CSASLSDIFNYGYTF
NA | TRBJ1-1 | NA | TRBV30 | TGTGCCTGGAGTGTACAGGGTGAAGCTTTCTTT | CAWSVQGEAFF
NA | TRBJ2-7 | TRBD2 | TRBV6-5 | TGTGCCAGCAGCCGCAGCGGGGATGTCGAGCAGTACTTC | CASSRSGDVEQYF
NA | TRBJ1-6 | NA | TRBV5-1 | TGCGCCAGCAGCTTGGAGGCGGCTGATAATTCACCCCTCCACTTT | CASSLEAADNSPLHF
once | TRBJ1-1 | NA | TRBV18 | TGTGCCAGCTCACCACGGGGCGCTGAAGCTTTCTTT | CASSPRGAEAFF